This T cell receptor beta chain was sequenced during a study of OX40 agonist ivuxolimab in advanced cancers. Assay used: immunoSEQ multiplex PCR; TCRdb lists only in-frame clones, some missing. Of tens of thousands of clones detected, over 60% appear once; the ten largest clones hold roughly 1.5%. V was shortened by 0 bases and J by 1 base, with 9 bases between the two germline ends. This CDR3 contains 15 residues. Germline loops: CDR1 KGHSH, CDR2 LQKENI. This receptor was taken from an adult with an advanced solid tumor such as melanoma, head and neck, liver or kidney cancer. The chain employs TRBV18 and TRBJ1-2, with D unclear. The material sequenced was CD4+ or CD8+ T cells sorted from blood, taken in a trial of the OX40 agonist ivuxolimab. Here the CDR3 reads CASSPPAGFNYGYTF. The DNA for the CDR3 is TGTGCCAGCTCACCACCCGCCGGCTTTAACTATGGCTACACCTTC.